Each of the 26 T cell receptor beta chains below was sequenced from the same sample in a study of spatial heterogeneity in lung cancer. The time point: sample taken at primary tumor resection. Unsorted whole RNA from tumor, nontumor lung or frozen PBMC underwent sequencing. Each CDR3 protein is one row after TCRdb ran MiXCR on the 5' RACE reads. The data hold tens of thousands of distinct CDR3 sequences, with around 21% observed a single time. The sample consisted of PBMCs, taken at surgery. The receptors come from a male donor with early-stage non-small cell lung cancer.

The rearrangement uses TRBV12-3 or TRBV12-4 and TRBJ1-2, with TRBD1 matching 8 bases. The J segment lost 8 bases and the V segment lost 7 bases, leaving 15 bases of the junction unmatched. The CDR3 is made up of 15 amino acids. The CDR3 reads CASTRRGDRRSGYTF. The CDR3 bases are TGTGCCAGCACCCGGAGAGGGGACAGGCGCTCGGGCTACACCTTC.

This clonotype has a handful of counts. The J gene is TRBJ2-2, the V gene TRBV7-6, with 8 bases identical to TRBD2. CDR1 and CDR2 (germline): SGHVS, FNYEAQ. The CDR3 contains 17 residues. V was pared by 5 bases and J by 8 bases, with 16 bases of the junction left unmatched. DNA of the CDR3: TGTGCCAGCAGCGCATCCGGGACTAGAAGTGGACTGGGGGAGCTGTTTTTT. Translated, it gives CASSASGTRSGLGELFF.

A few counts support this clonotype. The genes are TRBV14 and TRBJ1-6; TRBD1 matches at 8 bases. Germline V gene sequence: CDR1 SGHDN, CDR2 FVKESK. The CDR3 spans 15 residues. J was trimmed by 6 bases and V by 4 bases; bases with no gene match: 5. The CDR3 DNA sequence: TGTGCCAGCAGCCTAGGACAGGGTGGTAATTCACCCCTCCACTTT. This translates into CASSLGQGGNSPLHF.

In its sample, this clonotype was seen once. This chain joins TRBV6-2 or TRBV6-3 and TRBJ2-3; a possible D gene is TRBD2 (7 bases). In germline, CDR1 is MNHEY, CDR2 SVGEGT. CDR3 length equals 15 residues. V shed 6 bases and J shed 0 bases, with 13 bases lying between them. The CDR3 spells CASSRGGASTDTQYF. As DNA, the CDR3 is TGTGCCAGCAGCCGAGGGGGGGCCAGCACAGATACGCAGTATTTT.

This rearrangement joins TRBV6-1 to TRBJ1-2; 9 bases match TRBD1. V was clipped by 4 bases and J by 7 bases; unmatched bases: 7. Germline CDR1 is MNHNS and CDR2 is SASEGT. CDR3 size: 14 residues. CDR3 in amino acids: CASSVTGQGGGYTF. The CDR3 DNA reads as TGTGCCAGCAGTGTTACGGGACAGGGAGGTGGCTACACCTTC.

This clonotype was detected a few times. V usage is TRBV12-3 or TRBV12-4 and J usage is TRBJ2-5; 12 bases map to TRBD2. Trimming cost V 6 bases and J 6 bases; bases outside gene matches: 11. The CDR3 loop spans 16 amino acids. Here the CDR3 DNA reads TGTGCCAGCAGAATAGTGGCTAGCGGGGGGGAGAAGACCCAGTACTTC. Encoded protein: CASRIVASGGEKTQYF.

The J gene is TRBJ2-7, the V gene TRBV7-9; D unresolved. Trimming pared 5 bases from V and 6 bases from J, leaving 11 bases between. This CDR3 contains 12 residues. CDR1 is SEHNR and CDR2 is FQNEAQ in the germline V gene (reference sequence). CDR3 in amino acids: CASSANLGEQYF. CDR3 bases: TGTGCCAGCAGCGCTAACCTGGGCGAGCAGTACTTC.

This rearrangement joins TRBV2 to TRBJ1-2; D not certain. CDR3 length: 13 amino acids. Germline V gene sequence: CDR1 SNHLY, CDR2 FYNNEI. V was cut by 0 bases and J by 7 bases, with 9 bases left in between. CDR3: CASSEAQNGGYTF. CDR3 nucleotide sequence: TGTGCCAGCAGTGAAGCCCAGAATGGTGGCTACACCTTC.

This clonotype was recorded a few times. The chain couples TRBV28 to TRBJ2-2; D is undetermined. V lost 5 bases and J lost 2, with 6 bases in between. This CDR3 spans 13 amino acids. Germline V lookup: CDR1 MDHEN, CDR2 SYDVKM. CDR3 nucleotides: TGTGCCAGCAGTGGGAAAAACACCGGGGAGCTGTTTTTT. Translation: CASSGKNTGELFF.

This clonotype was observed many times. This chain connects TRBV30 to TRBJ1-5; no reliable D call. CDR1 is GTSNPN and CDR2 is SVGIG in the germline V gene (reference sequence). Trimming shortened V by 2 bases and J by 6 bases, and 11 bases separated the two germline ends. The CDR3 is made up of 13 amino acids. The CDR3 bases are TGTGCCTGGAGTCATGGCTCCGGTCAGCCCCAGCATTTT. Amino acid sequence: CAWSHGSGQPQHF.

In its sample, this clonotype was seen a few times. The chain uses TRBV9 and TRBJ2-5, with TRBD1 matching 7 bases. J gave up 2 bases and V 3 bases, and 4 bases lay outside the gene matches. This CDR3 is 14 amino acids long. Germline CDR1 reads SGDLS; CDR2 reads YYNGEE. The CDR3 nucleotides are TGTGCCAGCAGCGGCCGGGACAGTCAAGAGACCCAGTACTTC. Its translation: CASSGRDSQETQYF.

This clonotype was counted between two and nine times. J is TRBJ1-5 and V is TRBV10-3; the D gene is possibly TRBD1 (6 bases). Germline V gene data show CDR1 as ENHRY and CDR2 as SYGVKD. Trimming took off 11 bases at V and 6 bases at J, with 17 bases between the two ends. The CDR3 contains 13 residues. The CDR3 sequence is CASAGGPSQPQHF. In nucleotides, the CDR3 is TGTGCCTCAGCGGGGGGGCCTAGTCAGCCCCAGCATTTT.

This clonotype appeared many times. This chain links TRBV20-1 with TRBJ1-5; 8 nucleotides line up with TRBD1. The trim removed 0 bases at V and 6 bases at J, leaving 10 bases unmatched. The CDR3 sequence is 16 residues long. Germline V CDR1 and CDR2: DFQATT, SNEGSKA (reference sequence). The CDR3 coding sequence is TGCAGTGCTAGAGATCAGAACAGGGGGATTGTTCAGCCCCAGCATTTT. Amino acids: CSARDQNRGIVQPQHF.

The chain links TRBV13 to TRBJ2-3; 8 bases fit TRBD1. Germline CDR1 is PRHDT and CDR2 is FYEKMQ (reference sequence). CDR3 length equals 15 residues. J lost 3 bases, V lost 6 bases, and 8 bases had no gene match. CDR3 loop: CASSLGQGKTDTQYF. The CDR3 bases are TGTGCCAGCAGTCTCGGACAGGGTAAAACAGATACGCAGTATTTT.

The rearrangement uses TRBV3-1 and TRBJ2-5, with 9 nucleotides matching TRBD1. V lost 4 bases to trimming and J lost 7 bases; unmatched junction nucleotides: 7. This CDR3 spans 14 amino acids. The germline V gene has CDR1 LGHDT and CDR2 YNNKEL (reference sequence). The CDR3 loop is CASSLPQGAATQYF. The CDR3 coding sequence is TGTGCCAGCAGCCTACCACAGGGGGCAGCGACCCAGTACTTC.

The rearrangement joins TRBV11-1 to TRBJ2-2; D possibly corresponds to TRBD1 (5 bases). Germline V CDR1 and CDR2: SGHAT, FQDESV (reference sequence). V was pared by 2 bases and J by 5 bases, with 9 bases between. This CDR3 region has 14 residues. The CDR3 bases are TGTGCCAGCAGCTTACTCAGGGCTACCGGGGAGCTGTTTTTT. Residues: CASSLLRATGELFF. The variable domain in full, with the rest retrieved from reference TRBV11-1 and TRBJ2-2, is EAEVAQSPRYKITEKSQAVAFWCDPISGHATLYWYRQILGQGPELLVQFQDESVVDDSQLPKDRFSAERLKGVDSTLKIQPAELGDSAMYLCASSLLRATGELFFGEGSRLTVL.

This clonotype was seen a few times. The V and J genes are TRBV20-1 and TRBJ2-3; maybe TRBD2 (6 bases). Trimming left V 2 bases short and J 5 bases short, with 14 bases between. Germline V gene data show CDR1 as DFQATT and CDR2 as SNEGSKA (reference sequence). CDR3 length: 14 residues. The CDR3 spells CSARPQAGQDTQYF. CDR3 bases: TGCAGTGCTAGACCTCAGGCGGGGCAAGATACGCAGTATTTT.

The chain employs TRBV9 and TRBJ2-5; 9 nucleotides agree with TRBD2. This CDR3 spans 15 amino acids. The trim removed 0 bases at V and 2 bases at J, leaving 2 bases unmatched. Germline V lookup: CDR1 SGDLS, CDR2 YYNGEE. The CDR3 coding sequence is TGTGCCAGCAGCGTAGAGGGACTAGCTCAAGAGACCCAGTACTTC. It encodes CASSVEGLAQETQYF.

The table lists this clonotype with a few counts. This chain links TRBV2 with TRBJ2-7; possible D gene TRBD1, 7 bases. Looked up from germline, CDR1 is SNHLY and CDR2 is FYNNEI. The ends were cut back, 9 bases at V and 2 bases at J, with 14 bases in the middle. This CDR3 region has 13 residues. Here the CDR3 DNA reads TGTGCCAGGGGAGGACAGGATCCCTACGAGCAGTACTTC. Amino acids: CARGGQDPYEQYF.

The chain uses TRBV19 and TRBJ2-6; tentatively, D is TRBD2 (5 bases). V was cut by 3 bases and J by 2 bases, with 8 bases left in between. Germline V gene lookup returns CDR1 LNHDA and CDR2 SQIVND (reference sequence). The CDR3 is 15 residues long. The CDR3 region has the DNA TGTGCCAGTAGTATCGGGGATCCTGGGGCCAACGTCCTGACTTTC. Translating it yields CASSIGDPGANVLTF.

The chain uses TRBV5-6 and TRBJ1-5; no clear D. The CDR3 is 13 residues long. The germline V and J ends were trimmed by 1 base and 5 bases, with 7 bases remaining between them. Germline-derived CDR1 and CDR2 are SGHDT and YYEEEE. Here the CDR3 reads CASSLSWDQPQHF. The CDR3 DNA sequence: TGTGCCAGCAGCTTGTCCTGGGATCAGCCCCAGCATTTT.

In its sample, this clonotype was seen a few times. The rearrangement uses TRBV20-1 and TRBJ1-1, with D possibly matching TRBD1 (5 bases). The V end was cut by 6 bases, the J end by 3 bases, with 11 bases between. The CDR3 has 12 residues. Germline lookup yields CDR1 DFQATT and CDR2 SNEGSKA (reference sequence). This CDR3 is CSAPGGDTEAFF. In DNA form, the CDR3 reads TGCAGTGCCCCCGGGGGTGACACTGAAGCTTTCTTT.

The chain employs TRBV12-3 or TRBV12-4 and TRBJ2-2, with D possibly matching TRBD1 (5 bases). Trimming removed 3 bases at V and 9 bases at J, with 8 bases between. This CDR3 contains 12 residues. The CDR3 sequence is CASSLGRRELFF. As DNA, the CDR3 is TGTGCCAGCAGTTTGGGGCGTCGGGAGCTGTTTTTT.

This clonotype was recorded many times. The CDR3, as DNA: TGTGCCAGCAGCCCTCCCCGGATCCTCTACACCGGGGAGCTGTTTTTT. Translation gives CASSPPRILYTGELFF. This chain connects TRBV28 to TRBJ2-2, with D unresolved. Trimming took 6 bases from V and 3 from J, leaving 17 bases between them. CDR3 length equals 16 residues. CDR1 and CDR2 from the germline V gene are MDHEN and SYDVKM.

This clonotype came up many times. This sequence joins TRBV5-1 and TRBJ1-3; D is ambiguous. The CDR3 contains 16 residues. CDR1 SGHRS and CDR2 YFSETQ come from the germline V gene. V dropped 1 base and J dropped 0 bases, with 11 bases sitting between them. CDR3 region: CASSLSGSISGNTIYF. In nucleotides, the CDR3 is TGCGCCAGCAGCTTGTCAGGCAGCATCTCTGGAAACACCATATATTTT. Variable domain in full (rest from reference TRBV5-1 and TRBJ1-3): KAGVTQTPRYLIKTRGQQVTLSCSPISGHRSVSWYQQTPGQGLQFLFEYFSETQRNKGNFPGRFSGRQFSNSRSEMNVSTLELGDSALYLCASSLSGSISGNTIYFGEGSWLTVV.

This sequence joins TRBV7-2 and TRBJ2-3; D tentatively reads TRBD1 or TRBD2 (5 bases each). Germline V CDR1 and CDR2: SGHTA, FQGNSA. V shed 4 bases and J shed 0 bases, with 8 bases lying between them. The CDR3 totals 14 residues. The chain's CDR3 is CASSSRGSTDTQYF. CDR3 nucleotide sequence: TGTGCCAGCAGCTCGAGGGGTAGCACAGATACGCAGTATTTT. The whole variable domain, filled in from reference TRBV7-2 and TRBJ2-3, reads GAGVSQSPSNKVTEKGKDVELRCDPISGHTALYWYRQSLGQGLEFLIYFQGNSAPDKSGLPSDRFSAERTGGSVSTLTIQRTQQEDSAVYLCASSSRGSTDTQYFGPGTRLTVL.